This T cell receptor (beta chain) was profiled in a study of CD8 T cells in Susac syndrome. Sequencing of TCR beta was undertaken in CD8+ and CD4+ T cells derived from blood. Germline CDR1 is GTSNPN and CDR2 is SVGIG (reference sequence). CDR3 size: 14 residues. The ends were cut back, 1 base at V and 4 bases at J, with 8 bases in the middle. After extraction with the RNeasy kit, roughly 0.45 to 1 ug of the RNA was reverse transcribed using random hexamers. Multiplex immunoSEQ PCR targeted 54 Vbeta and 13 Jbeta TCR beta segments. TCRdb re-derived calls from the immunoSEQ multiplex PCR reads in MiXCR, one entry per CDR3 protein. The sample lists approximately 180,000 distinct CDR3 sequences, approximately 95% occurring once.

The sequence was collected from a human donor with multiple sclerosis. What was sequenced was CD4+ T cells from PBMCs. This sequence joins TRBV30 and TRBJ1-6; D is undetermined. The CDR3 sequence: CAWSEQVYNSPLHF. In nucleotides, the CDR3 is TGTGCCTGGAGTGAGCAGGTTTATAATTCACCCCTCCACTTT.